The rows below give T cell receptor beta chains drawn from one sample of a study of T cells after yellow fever vaccination. TCRdb processed the 5' RACE reads anew with MiXCR; each CDR3 protein has one entry. Of around 300,000 distinct CDR3 sequences in the sample, 3.5% to 4.5% were seen once. This specimen consisted of PBMCs, obtained 15 days after the yellow fever booster vaccination. The receptors here all came from a man between 18 and 29 years old who received the YFV17D yellow fever vaccine. The CDR3 runs from the conserved cysteine through the conserved F or W. D genes are given only for firm matches. Size values are once, few and many counts, or a class for expanded clones, and some rows have none.

J gene,clone size,V gene,D gene,CDR3 DNA,CDR3 protein
TRBJ2-5,many,TRBV10-3,-,TGTGCCATCAGCGCCCAGGAGACCCAGTACTTC,CAISAQETQYF
TRBJ2-2,many,TRBV7-2,TRBD1,TGTGCCAGCAGCTTAGCCTCGACAGGGGCCGGGGAGCTGTTTTTT,CASSLASTGAGELFF
TRBJ2-3,many,TRBV5-1,-,TGCGCCAGCAGCACTACAGGGAGGGTTGGAGATACGCAGTATTTT,CASSTTGRVGDTQYF
TRBJ2-3,many,TRBV6-5,TRBD1,TGTGCCAGCAGCGACAGGGTGGGCACAGATACGCAGTATTTT,CASSDRVGTDTQYF
TRBJ2-3,many,TRBV11-2,-,TGTGCCAGCAGCTTAGTCCTGCAGAGCGGACCTTATACGCAGTATTTT,CASSLVLQSGPYTQYF
TRBJ2-4,-,TRBV6-6,-,TGTGCCAGCAGTCCCACCTGGGGTACGATTATAGCCAAAAACATTCAGTACTTC,CASSPTWGTIIAKNIQYF
TRBJ1-1,-,TRBV30,-,TGTGCCTGGAGAGTCGGACAGAAAGCTTTCTTT,CAWRVGQKAFF
TRBJ1-1,few,TRBV6-1,-,TGTGCCAGCAGTGAACTCATACGGGGCCGGGCTGAAGCTTTCTTT,CASSELIRGRAEAFF
TRBJ1-1,few,TRBV20-1,-,TGCAGTGCTAGCCCGGACGTGAACACTGAAGCTTTCTTT,CSASPDVNTEAFF
TRBJ2-1,few,TRBV10-3,TRBD2,TGTGCCATCAGGAAACTAGCGGGGGGGCCAGATGAGCAGTTCTTC,CAIRKLAGGPDEQFF
TRBJ2-7,many,TRBV25-1,TRBD1,TGTGCCACCAGTGGGGACAGGGGGTCCTACGAGCAGTACTTC,CATSGDRGSYEQYF
TRBJ1-3,many,TRBV4-2,-,TGTGCCAGCAGCCAAGAAGTAGGAAACACCATATATTTT,CASSQEVGNTIYF
TRBJ1-4,many,TRBV25-1,-,TGTGCCAGCAGGGAGAGGAGGTCTAATGAAAAACTGTTTTTT,CASRERRSNEKLFF
TRBJ2-4,many,TRBV7-9,-,TGTGCCAGCAGCTTTGGGGTCGGGGGCAAAAACATTCAGTACTTC,CASSFGVGGKNIQYF
TRBJ1-5,-,TRBV10-3,-,TGTGCCATCAGTGATTGCGACAGGCCTTGGGGGTGTCCCCAGCATTTT,CAISDCDRPWGCPQHF
TRBJ2-3,-,TRBV7-2,TRBD1,TGTGCCAGCAGCGAACGGACAGGACTCACAGATACGCAGTATTTT,CASSERTGLTDTQYF
TRBJ2-4,many,TRBV15,-,TGTGCCACCGGCCGTGGGGCGGGGCCGGACATTCAGTACTTC,CATGRGAGPDIQYF
TRBJ2-3,many,TRBV7-8,-,TGTGCCAGCAGCTTTGGCCAGGCACTAGATACGCAGTATTTT,CASSFGQALDTQYF
TRBJ1-5,-,TRBV7-8,TRBD1,TGTGCCAGCAGCATGGACAGGGTGGGCAATCAGCCCCAGCATTTT,CASSMDRVGNQPQHF
TRBJ2-5,few,TRBV12-3/TRBV12-4,-,TGTGCCAGCAGTTATATATCGGAGACCCAGTACTTC,CASSYISETQYF
TRBJ1-2,few,TRBV10-2,-,TGCGCCAGCGGCGGACTCTTCCCATATGGCTACACCTTC,CASGGLFPYGYTF
TRBJ1-5,-,TRBV24-1,-,TGTGCCACCAGTGATCCGTGGACGGCTAGCAATCAGCCCCAGCATTTT,CATSDPWTASNQPQHF
TRBJ2-5,-,TRBV3-2,-,TGTGCCAGCAGTCAAGAGGAGGAGACCCAGTACTTC,CASSQEEETQYF
TRBJ2-5,-,TRBV5-4,TRBD2,TGTGCCAGCAGCTTGGACGGCGGGGGGCATGGAGAGACCCAGTACTTC,CASSLDGGGHGETQYF
TRBJ2-1,many,TRBV4-2,TRBD2,TGTGCCAGCAGCCAAGATATGGAGCGGGGTTTAGAGCAGTTCTTC,CASSQDMERGLEQFF
TRBJ1-6,many,TRBV7-9,-,TGTGCCAGCAGCTTATCAAACCGGCGGGGTTCACCCCTCCACTTT,CASSLSNRRGSPLHF
TRBJ1-5,many,TRBV2,-,TGTGCCAGCAGTGCGCGAAGGGTGAATCAGCCCCAGCATTTT,CASSARRVNQPQHF
TRBJ2-2,many,TRBV29-1,-,TGCAGCGTTAGACTCTTCAACACCGGGGAGCTGTTTTTT,CSVRLFNTGELFF
TRBJ2-3,-,TRBV7-2,TRBD1,TGTGCCAGCAGCTTAGTACTCAGGGGGACAGATACGCAGTATTTT,CASSLVLRGTDTQYF
TRBJ2-3,-,TRBV27,-,TGTGCCAGCAGTCCGGTCCGGGGGTACACAGATACGCAGTATTTT,CASSPVRGYTDTQYF
TRBJ1-2,many,TRBV2,-,TGTGCCAGCGTTAGTATTTCCCCGGGGAGCTATGGCTACACCTTC,CASVSISPGSYGYTF
TRBJ2-1,many,TRBV7-9,TRBD2,TGTGCCAGCAGCTTCGGGCTAGCGGGGGGGTCTGAGCAGTTCTTC,CASSFGLAGGSEQFF
TRBJ1-1,many,TRBV18,-,TGTGCCAGCTCACCACTAAACGGGGGGCCTGAAGCTTTCTTT,CASSPLNGGPEAFF
TRBJ1-1,few,TRBV5-1,-,TGCGCCAGCATCCGAGGAATGGGGAACACTGAAGCTTTCTTT,CASIRGMGNTEAFF
TRBJ2-1,-,TRBV4-3,TRBD2,TGCGCCAGCAGCCAAGATCGGGGGGAACCTGAGCAGTTCTTC,CASSQDRGEPEQFF
TRBJ2-1,many,TRBV4-3,-,TGCGCCAGCAGCCAAGATCCGGGGCAGGGTGGGTACAATGAGCAGTTCTTC,CASSQDPGQGGYNEQFF
TRBJ2-3,-,TRBV12-3/TRBV12-4,TRBD1,TGTGCCAGCAGTACCACAGGGGTGAGCACAGATACGCAGTATTTT,CASSTTGVSTDTQYF
TRBJ1-1,-,TRBV12-3/TRBV12-4,TRBD1,TGTGCCAGCAGCCTGACCGGACAGGGCATTTCAGCTTTCTTT,CASSLTGQGISAFF
TRBJ2-5,-,TRBV15,-,TGTGCCACCAGCAGCATAACGGAACTTAGGGGAGAGACCCAGTACTTC,CATSSITELRGETQYF
TRBJ2-5,many,TRBV7-6,-,TGTGCCAGCAGCTTAGATAGCGAGACCCAGTACTTC,CASSLDSETQYF
TRBJ1-4,few,TRBV29-1,-,TGCAGCGTGGCCCGGGGAACTAATGAAAAACTGTTTTTT,CSVARGTNEKLFF
TRBJ2-1,-,TRBV12-3/TRBV12-4,TRBD2,TGTGCCAGCAGGCACCCCGGGACTAACTCCTACAATGAGCAGTTCTTC,CASRHPGTNSYNEQFF
TRBJ2-5,few,TRBV20-1,TRBD2,TGCAGTGCCAAGACTAGCGTACAAGAGACCCAGTACTTC,CSAKTSVQETQYF
TRBJ2-5,many,TRBV28,-,TGTGCCAGCACCTTATCTCACCCGGCCCAAGAGACCCAGTACTTC,CASTLSHPAQETQYF
TRBJ2-1,-,TRBV6-2/TRBV6-3,TRBD2,TGTGCCAGCAGTTACTCGCTTGTAGCGGGGGGTCTATCCTACAATGAGCAGTTCTTC,CASSYSLVAGGLSYNEQFF
TRBJ1-5,few,TRBV19,-,TGTGCCAGTAGTATCGGAAACAATCAGCCCCAGCATTTT,CASSIGNNQPQHF
TRBJ2-3,-,TRBV13,-,TGTGCCAGCAGCCTCCGGGACGGACCCTCAGATACGCAGTATTTT,CASSLRDGPSDTQYF
TRBJ2-3,many,TRBV6-6,-,TGTGCCAGCAGTCTGCCGCGGACAGCAGATACGCAGTATTTT,CASSLPRTADTQYF